Here is one TCR beta chain with its context. This sample stems from a study of control samples from healthy donors and cancer patients. Here immunoSEQ multiplex PCR was the method, and the copy in TCRdb shows in-frame clones only, minus some. The sample lists roughly 120,000 clones; more than 85% were seen once. This CDR3 spans 15 amino acids. The V and J ends lost 0 bases and 6 bases, in that order; junction bases with no gene match: 4. Germline values: CDR1 MNHNS, CDR2 SASEGT. This chain joins TRBV6-1 and TRBJ1-5; 8 nucleotides agree with TRBD1. The sequencing sample was made of PBMCs. The TCR was taken from a man aged 45 to 65 with head and neck cancer. The CDR3 sequence: CASSEATGGPQPQHF. As DNA, the CDR3 is TGTGCCAGCAGTGAAGCTACAGGGGGACCTCAGCCCCAGCATTTT.